This T cell receptor beta chain came from a study of cytomegalovirus exposure and HLA in healthy donors. 60 Vbeta and 13 Jbeta primers were used in PCR. Sequencing used immunoSEQ multiplex PCR; TCRdb keeps in-frame clones, though not all of them. Of about 160,000 clones in the sample, 75% to 80% were seen once. This clone has a single count. The antigen remains unidentified. The junction differs from germline at one of its ends, possibly a read error. Study-level points and caveats: It was assumed in the presence/absence analyses that sequencing depth was roughly uniform across donors. It was in a later analysis that TCR association rates were seen to vary by HLA locus, highest for DRB1 and lowest for HLA-C.

Per germline, CDR1 SNHLY and CDR2 FYNNEI. There are 11 residues in the CDR3. The rearrangement links TRBV2 to TRBJ2-1, with D possibly TRBD2 on 6 matching bases. This clonotype originated in a woman aged 40 to 50 in good health and CMV-seronegative. Specimen: PBMCs. CDR3 DNA sequence: TGTGCCAGCAGTTACCGGGAGTACCCGGTCTTC. Its protein is CASSYREYPVF.